The entry that follows covers one T cell receptor (beta chain) sequence. Both 60 Vbeta primers and 13 Jbeta primers went into the PCR. Measured with immunoSEQ multiplex PCR; TCRdb has only the in-frame clones, and not every one. The top ten hold approximately 7.4% of the sample, which has more than 20,000 clones, 60% to 80% seen once. This sample is part of a study of cytomegalovirus exposure and HLA in healthy donors. CDR1 and CDR2 (germline): SGDLS, YYNGEE. J lost 2 bases, V lost 0 bases, and 0 bases had no gene match. This CDR3 has 15 amino acids. The specimen sequenced was PBMCs. V is TRBV9 and J is TRBJ1-3, with 9 bases fitting TRBD1. The source is a man aged 55-75 years in good health and CMV-seronegative. The CDR3 DNA is TGTGCCAGCAGCGTAGGGACAGGGGCTGGAAACACCATATATTTT. This codes for CASSVGTGAGNTIYF.